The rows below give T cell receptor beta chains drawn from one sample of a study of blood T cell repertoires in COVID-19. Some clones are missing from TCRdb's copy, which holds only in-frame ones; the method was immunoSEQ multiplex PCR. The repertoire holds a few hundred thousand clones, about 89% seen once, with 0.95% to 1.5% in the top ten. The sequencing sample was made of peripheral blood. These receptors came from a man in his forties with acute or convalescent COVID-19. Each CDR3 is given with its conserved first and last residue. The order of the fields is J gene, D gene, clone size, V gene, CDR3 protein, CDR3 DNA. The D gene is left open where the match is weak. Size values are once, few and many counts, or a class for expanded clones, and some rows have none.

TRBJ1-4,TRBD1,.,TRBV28,CASSLDRGRDEKLFF,TGTGCCAGCAGTTTGGACAGGGGGCGAGATGAAAAACTGTTTTTT
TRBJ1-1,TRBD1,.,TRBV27,CASRARQGANTEAFF,TGTGCCAGCAGGGCTAGACAGGGGGCGAACACTGAAGCTTTCTTT
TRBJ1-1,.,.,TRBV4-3,CASSQERGRYTEAFF,TGCGCCAGCAGCCAAGAAAGGGGCCGGTACACTGAAGCTTTCTTT
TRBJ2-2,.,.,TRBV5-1,CASSLAVGQGEAGELFF,TGCGCCAGCAGCTTGGCCGTCGGCCAGGGGGAGGCCGGGGAGCTGTTTTTT
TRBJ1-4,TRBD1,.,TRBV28,CASRATTGDNEKLFF,TGTGCCAGCAGAGCTACTACAGGGGATAATGAAAAACTGTTTTTT
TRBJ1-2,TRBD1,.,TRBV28,CASRAYGQANYGYTF,TGTGCCAGCAGGGCCTACGGACAGGCGAACTATGGCTACACCTTC
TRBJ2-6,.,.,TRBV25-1,CATRESGANVLTF,TGTGCCACCCGGGAGTCTGGGGCCAACGTCCTGACTTTC
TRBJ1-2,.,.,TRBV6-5,CASSYSWGGGYGYTF,TGTGCCAGCAGTTACTCGTGGGGCGGGGGCTATGGCTACACCTTC
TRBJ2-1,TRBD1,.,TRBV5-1,CASSVVQGREQFF,TGCGCCAGCAGTGTAGTACAGGGGCGTGAGCAGTTCTTC
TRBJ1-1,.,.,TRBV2,CASTQTGETEAFF,TGTGCCAGCACCCAAACGGGAGAAACTGAAGCTTTCTTT
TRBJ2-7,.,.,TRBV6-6,CASSYPVGGNSYEQYF,TGTGCCAGCAGTTACCCGGTCGGGGGAAATTCCTACGAGCAGTACTTC
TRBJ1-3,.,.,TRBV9,CASSPDPNGNTIYF,TGTGCCAGCAGCCCAGATCCTAACGGGAACACCATATATTTT
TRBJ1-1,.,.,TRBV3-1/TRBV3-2,CASSQVGIQKTEAFF,TGTGCCAGCAGCCAAGTCGGGATTCAGAAGACTGAAGCTTTCTTT
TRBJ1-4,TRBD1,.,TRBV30,CAWRGDRAEKLFF,TGTGCCTGGAGGGGGGACAGGGCTGAAAAACTGTTTTTT
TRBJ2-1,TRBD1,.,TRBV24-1,CATSDSDRASYNEQFF,TGTGCCACCAGTGATTCCGACAGGGCCTCCTACAATGAGCAGTTCTTC
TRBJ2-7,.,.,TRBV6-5,CASVPIPELDEQYF,TGTGCCAGCGTGCCGATTCCGGAGCTGGACGAGCAGTACTTC
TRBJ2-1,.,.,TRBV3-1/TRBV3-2,CASSQELAVSYNEQFF,TGTGCCAGCAGCCAAGAATTAGCTGTTTCCTACAATGAGCAGTTCTTC
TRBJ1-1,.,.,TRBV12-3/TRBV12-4,CASSRYTEAFF,TGTGCCAGCAGTCGGTACACTGAAGCTTTCTTT
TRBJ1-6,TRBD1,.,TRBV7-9,CASSAVGGGKSPLHF,TGTGCCAGCAGCGCGGTAGGGGGCGGAAAGTCACCCCTCCACTTT
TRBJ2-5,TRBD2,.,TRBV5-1,CASSLADSGRAYETQYF,TGCGCCAGCAGCTTGGCAGATAGCGGGAGGGCCTACGAGACCCAGTACTTC
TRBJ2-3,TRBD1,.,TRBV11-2,CASSQQGRTDTQYF,TGTGCCAGCAGCCAACAGGGGCGGACAGATACGCAGTATTTT
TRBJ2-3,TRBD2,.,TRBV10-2,CASTHGLAGTDTQYF,TGCGCCAGCACCCACGGACTAGCGGGGACAGATACGCAGTATTTT
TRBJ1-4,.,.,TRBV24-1,CATSQNEKLFF,TGTGCCACCAGCCAGAATGAAAAACTGTTTTTT
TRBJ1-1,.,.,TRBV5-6,CASRKKPGPGNTEAFF,TGTGCCAGCAGGAAGAAACCGGGTCCGGGGAACACTGAAGCTTTCTTT
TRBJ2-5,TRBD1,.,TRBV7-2,CASSPQGAFETQYF,TGTGCCAGCAGCCCCCAGGGGGCCTTTGAGACCCAGTACTTC
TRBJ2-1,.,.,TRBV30,CAWSVRPGEQFF,TGTGCCTGGAGTGTACGGCCGGGGGAGCAGTTCTTC
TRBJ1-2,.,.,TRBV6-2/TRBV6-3,CASSFPRGNRGSYTF,TGTGCCAGCAGTTTCCCCCGGGGAAACCGTGGGAGCTACACCTTC
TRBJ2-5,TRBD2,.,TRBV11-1,CASSWGTSGRKTQYF,TGTGCCAGCAGCTGGGGGACTAGCGGTCGGAAGACCCAGTACTTC
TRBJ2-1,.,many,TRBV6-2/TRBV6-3,CASSYPGFDYNEQFF,TGTGCCAGCAGTTACCCGGGGTTCGATTACAATGAGCAGTTCTTC
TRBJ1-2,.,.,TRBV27,CASSFNGQGYGYTF,TGTGCCAGCAGTTTCAACGGGCAGGGCTACGGCTACACCTTC
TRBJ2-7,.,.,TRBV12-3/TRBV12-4,CASSRTNYEQYF,TGTGCCAGCAGCAGGACTAACTACGAGCAGTACTTC
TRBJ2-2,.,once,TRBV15,CATSLSGLHTGELFF,TGTGCCACCAGCCTTAGCGGTCTTCACACCGGGGAGCTGTTTTTT
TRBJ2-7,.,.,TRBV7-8,CASSLPLYEQYF,TGTGCCAGCAGCTTACCCCTCTACGAGCAGTACTTC
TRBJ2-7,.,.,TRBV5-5,CASSEGPYEQYF,TGTGCCAGCAGCGAGGGCCCCTACGAGCAGTACTTC
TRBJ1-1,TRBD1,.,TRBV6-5,CASSYSAGGLNTEAFF,TGTGCCAGCAGTTACTCAGCAGGGGGCCTGAACACTGAAGCTTTCTTT
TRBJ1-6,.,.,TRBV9,CASSVTGIGNSPLHF,TGTGCCAGCAGCGTCACAGGGATCGGCAATTCACCCCTCCACTTT
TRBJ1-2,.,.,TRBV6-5,CASSYTSRELHYGYTF,TGTGCCAGCAGTTACACATCCCGGGAGCTCCACTATGGCTACACCTTC
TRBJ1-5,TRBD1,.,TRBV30,CAWSPGQPFQPQHF,TGTGCCTGGAGCCCGGGACAGCCTTTTCAGCCCCAGCATTTT
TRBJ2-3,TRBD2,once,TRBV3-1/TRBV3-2,CASSRDYVSYTQYF,TGTGCCAGCAGCCGGGACTACGTTTCGTATACGCAGTATTTT
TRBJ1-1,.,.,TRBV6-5,CASSYFLNTEAFF,TGTGCCAGCAGTTACTTCTTGAACACTGAAGCTTTCTTT
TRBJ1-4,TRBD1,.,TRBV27,CASSRQGATNEKLFF,TGTGCCAGCAGTCGACAGGGGGCAACTAATGAAAAACTGTTTTTT
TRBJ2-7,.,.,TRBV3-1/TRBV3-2,CASSQDQGAGDPYEQYF,TGTGCCAGCAGCCAAGATCAAGGCGCAGGGGACCCCTACGAGCAGTACTTC
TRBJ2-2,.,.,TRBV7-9,CASSLQAGAGELFF,TGTGCCAGCAGCTTACAAGCAGGGGCCGGGGAGCTGTTTTTT
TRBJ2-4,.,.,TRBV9,CASSGGPRGKNIQYF,TGTGCCAGCAGCGGCGGGCCACGTGGCAAAAACATTCAGTACTTC
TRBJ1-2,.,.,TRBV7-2,CASSLLNVGGVGYTF,TGTGCCAGCAGCTTATTGAATGTCGGAGGGGTTGGCTACACCTTC
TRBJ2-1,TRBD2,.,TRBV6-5,CASRIAGGIHNEQFF,TGTGCCAGCAGGATAGCGGGGGGGATTCATAATGAGCAGTTCTTC
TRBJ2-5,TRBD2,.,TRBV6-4,CASSDLWRERDETQYF,TGTGCCAGCAGTGACTTGTGGCGGGAGAGGGACGAGACCCAGTACTTC
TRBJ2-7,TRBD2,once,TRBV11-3,CASSEGTSGEQYF,TGTGCCAGCAGCGAGGGGACTAGCGGGGAGCAGTACTTC
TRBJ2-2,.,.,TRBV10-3,CAISAPPPELYTGELFF,TGTGCCATCAGTGCCCCTCCCCCGGAACTATACACCGGGGAGCTGTTTTTT
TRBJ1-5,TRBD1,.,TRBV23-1,CASSRQGSNQPQHF,TGCGCCAGCAGTCGACAGGGGAGCAATCAGCCCCAGCATTTT
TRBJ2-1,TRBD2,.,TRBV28,CASSEVGLAGGSYNEQFF,TGTGCCAGCTCCGAGGTCGGGCTAGCGGGGGGGTCGTACAATGAGCAGTTCTTC
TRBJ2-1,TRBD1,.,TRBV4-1,CASSQDQDRGVSNEQFF,TGCGCCAGCAGCCAAGATCAGGACAGGGGGGTCTCCAATGAGCAGTTCTTC
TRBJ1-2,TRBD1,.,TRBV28,CASSLQGAVNYGYTF,TGTGCCAGCAGTCTCCAGGGGGCTGTCAACTATGGCTACACCTTC
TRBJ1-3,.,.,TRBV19,CASSRQGGNTIYF,TGTGCCAGTAGTAGGCAGGGTGGAAACACCATATATTTT
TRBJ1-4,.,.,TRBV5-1,CASSSGANTNEKLFF,TGCGCCAGCAGCTCAGGGGCGAATACAAATGAAAAACTGTTTTTT
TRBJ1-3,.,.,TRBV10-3,CAISPRTAGNTIYF,TGTGCCATCAGCCCCCGGACAGCCGGAAACACCATATATTTT
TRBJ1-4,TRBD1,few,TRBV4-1,CASSQQRQGRANEKLFF,TGCGCCAGCAGCCAGCAGAGACAGGGAAGGGCTAATGAAAAACTGTTTTTT